Listed here are 17 T cell receptor beta chains from one sample, sequenced in a study of blood T cell repertoires in COVID-19. The repertoire was sequenced with immunoSEQ multiplex PCR; TCRdb's copy has only in-frame clones and lacks some. This table has about 140,000 clones, approximately 86% appearing once. Sequencing input: peripheral blood. The receptors stem from a human donor in a cohort sampled during active COVID-19.

This sequence joins TRBV4-2 and TRBJ1-5, with 7 bases fitting TRBD1. The CDR3 runs to 15 residues. CDR1 and CDR2 from the germline V gene are LGHNA and YNFKEQ. The V segment lost 3 bases and the J segment 5 bases; nucleotides outside the gene matches: 7. CDR3 residues: CASSQPDRADQPQHF. CDR3 nucleotide sequence: TGTGCCAGCAGCCAGCCAGACAGGGCCGATCAGCCCCAGCATTTT.

This chain connects TRBV9 to TRBJ2-1; TRBD2 agrees at 7 bases. V lost 0 bases, J lost 9 bases, and 9 bases stayed unmatched. CDR3 length equals 15 residues. The germline V gene has CDR1 SGDLS and CDR2 YYNGEE. The CDR3 DNA follows: TGTGCCAGCAGCGTAGTCGGGGGGAGCACCACTGAGCAGTTCTTC. Protein sequence: CASSVVGGSTTEQFF.

This clone was observed once. The chain has TRBV7-9 and TRBJ2-3; 9 bases align to TRBD1. This CDR3 contains 15 residues. Germline V lookup: CDR1 SEHNR, CDR2 FQNEAQ (reference sequence). After removal of 1 base from V and 4 bases from J, the junction contained 3 bases not matched to a gene. The CDR3 DNA sequence: TGTGCCAGCAGCTTAGAGGACAGGGGCGCAGATACGCAGTATTTT. This gives the protein CASSLEDRGADTQYF.

V and J are TRBV19 and TRBJ1-2, with unresolved D. Per germline, CDR1 LNHDA and CDR2 SQIVND (reference sequence). V dropped 7 bases and J dropped 3 bases, with 18 bases sitting between them. The CDR3 has 15 amino acids. The DNA of the CDR3 is TGTGCCAGTACCAGCGCCCTAGAGGGTCACTATGGCTACACCTTC. The encoded protein is CASTSALEGHYGYTF.

The chain carries TRBV7-8 and TRBJ2-3; 7 nucleotides match TRBD2. Looked up from germline, CDR1 is SGHVS and CDR2 is FQNEAQ. The CDR3 is 15 amino acids. V lost 1 base to trimming and J lost 4 bases; unmatched junction nucleotides: 5. CDR3 region: CASSLEAGESDTQYF. The CDR3 nucleotides are TGTGCCAGCAGCTTAGAGGCGGGAGAGTCAGATACGCAGTATTTT. Drawing the rest from reference TRBV7-8 and TRBJ2-3, the complete variable domain is GAGVSQSPRYKVAKRGQDVALRCDPISGHVSLFWYQQALGQGPEFLTYFQNEAQLDKSGLPSDRFFAERPEGSVSTLKIQRTQQEDSAVYLCASSLEAGESDTQYFGPGTRLTVL.

The chain combines TRBV5-1 with TRBJ2-2; the D gene is possibly TRBD2 (6 bases). V was shortened by 0 bases and J by 5 bases, with 8 bases between the two germline ends. CDR1 and CDR2 (germline): SGHRS, YFSETQ. The CDR3 length is 14 residues. CDR3: CASSLVGGTGELFF. The DNA for the CDR3 is TGCGCCAGCAGCTTGGTGGGGGGAACCGGGGAGCTGTTTTTT.

This sequence joins TRBV7-8 and TRBJ1-4; 9 bases line up with TRBD1. Trimming at V came to 1 base and at J to 7 bases, leaving 4 bases not matched to a gene. The CDR3 contains 15 residues. Germline V gene data show CDR1 as SGHVS and CDR2 as FQNEAQ. CDR3: CASSLDRGRAEKLFF. In DNA, the CDR3 is TGTGCCAGCAGCTTAGACAGGGGGCGGGCTGAAAAACTGTTTTTT. Looking up the rest from reference TRBV7-8 and TRBJ1-4 gives the full variable domain: GAGVSQSPRYKVAKRGQDVALRCDPISGHVSLFWYQQALGQGPEFLTYFQNEAQLDKSGLPSDRFFAERPEGSVSTLKIQRTQQEDSAVYLCASSLDRGRAEKLFFGSGTQLSVL.

The chain employs TRBV3-1 (or the pseudogene TRBV3-2) and TRBJ1-3; 10 bases line up with TRBD1. Germline CDR1 reads LGHDT; CDR2 reads YNNKEL (reference sequence). Trimming took 1 base from V and 2 from J; bases not matched to a gene: 5. CDR3 length: 17 amino acids. The CDR3 region has the DNA TGTGCCAGCAGCCAAGCGGACAGGGGGAGCGCTGGAAACACCATATATTTT. Its translation: CASSQADRGSAGNTIYF.

The chain couples TRBV2 to TRBJ1-5, with D possibly matching TRBD1 (5 bases). The V end was cut by 2 bases, the J end by 4 bases, with 12 bases between. Per the germline V gene, CDR1 is SNHLY and CDR2 is FYNNEI. The CDR3 extends over 15 amino acids. The CDR3 DNA sequence: TGTGCCAGCAGTGAACAGGGCGGGAATAATCAGCCCCAGCATTTT. It codes for CASSEQGGNNQPQHF. Supplemented by reference TRBV2 and TRBJ1-5, the full variable domain reads EPEVTQTPSHQVTQMGQEVILRCVPISNHLYFYWYRQILGQKVEFLVSFYNNEISEKSEIFDDQFSVERPDGSNFTLKIRSTKLEDSAMYFCASSEQGGNNQPQHFGDGTRLSIL.

The chain recombines TRBV6-5 with TRBJ2-7; unclear D gene. V gave up 0 bases and J gave up 2 bases, with 8 bases separating them. In germline, CDR1 is MNHEY, CDR2 SVGAGI. The length of the CDR3 is 14 residues. The CDR3 loop reads CASSYSLVTYEQYF. The DNA of the CDR3 is TGTGCCAGCAGTTACTCGCTAGTGACCTACGAGCAGTACTTC.

The V call is TRBV4-2, the J call TRBJ2-3; tentatively, D is TRBD2 (5 bases). Germline V CDR1 and CDR2: LGHNA, YNFKEQ. The CDR3 has 16 residues. With 4 bases removed from V and 2 bases from J, the gap between germline ends came to 16 bases. CDR3 residues: CASSLEGSITTDTQYF. In DNA form, the CDR3 reads TGTGCCAGCAGCCTAGAAGGGAGCATCACCACAGATACGCAGTATTTT.

The CDR3 DNA reads TGTGCCAGCAGCCCCCGGGACAGGGGACGTTATACGCAGTATTTT. It specifies CASSPRDRGRYTQYF. The chain recombines TRBV9 with TRBJ2-3, with 10 bases that match TRBD1. V lost 4 bases, J lost 7 bases, and 9 bases stayed unmatched. Looked up from germline, CDR1 is SGDLS and CDR2 is YYNGEE. The CDR3 consists of 15 residues. Using reference TRBV9 and TRBJ2-3 for the parts outside the CDR3, the full variable domain is DSGVTQTPKHLITATGQRVTLRCSPRSGDLSVYWYQQSLDQGLQFLIQYYNGEERAKGNILERFSAQQFPDLHSELNLSSLELGDSALYFCASSPRDRGRYTQYFGPGTRLTVL.

This clone was counted a single time. The rearrangement joins TRBV11-2 to TRBJ2-5; 11 nucleotides match TRBD2. Germline trimming cut 6 bases from V and 2 bases from J; bases unmatched to any gene: 5. The CDR3 loop spans 15 amino acids. Germline loops: CDR1 SGHAT, CDR2 FQNNGV. CDR3: CASRPTSGGQETQYF. CDR3 DNA: TGTGCCAGCAGACCAACTAGCGGGGGACAAGAGACCCAGTACTTC.

This sequence joins TRBV28 and TRBJ1-4, with D tentatively TRBD1 (6 bases). The CDR3 loop spans 14 amino acids. Germline V gene lookup returns CDR1 MDHEN and CDR2 SYDVKM. V gave up 4 bases and J gave up 6 bases, with 12 bases separating them. CDR3 amino acids: CASSSGAGDEKLFF. CDR3 DNA: TGTGCCAGCAGTTCAGGGGCGGGGGATGAAAAACTGTTTTTT.

The genes are TRBV18 and TRBJ2-7, with 7 bases matching TRBD2. This CDR3 is built from 14 residues. Germline V gene lookup returns CDR1 KGHSH and CDR2 LQKENI. With 2 bases clipped from V and 0 bases from J, the junction kept 1 base outside the gene matches. The CDR3: CASSPASGSYEQYF. The CDR3, as DNA: TGTGCCAGCTCACCAGCTAGCGGCTCCTACGAGCAGTACTTC.

The chain combines TRBV3-1 (or the pseudogene TRBV3-2) with TRBJ1-2, with a tentative D call TRBD1 (5 bases). The CDR3 extends over 13 amino acids. The V gene's germline CDR1 is LGHDT and CDR2 YNNKEL (reference sequence). V was cut by 3 bases and J by 8 bases, with 13 bases left in between. The CDR3: CASSQGQGGGYTF. The CDR3 DNA follows: TGTGCCAGCAGCCAGGGGCAGGGTGGCGGCTACACCTTC.

Concerning this clone itself: The same CDR3 can be traced to other DNA sequences in this sample. The V and J genes are TRBV7-9 and TRBJ2-3; D gene ambiguous. Germline V CDR1 and CDR2: SEHNR, FQNEAQ (reference sequence). This CDR3 has 13 amino acids. Between the trimmed V and J ends, which lost 1 base and 6 bases, there was a span of 8 bases. The CDR3, as DNA: TGTGCCAGCAGCTTAGATGGCAGGGATACGCAGTATTTT. It translates to CASSLDGRDTQYF. Full variable domain (outside the CDR3, taken from reference TRBV7-9 and TRBJ2-3): DTGVSQNPRHKITKRGQNVTFRCDPISEHNRLYWYRQTLGQGPEFLTYFQNEAQLEKSRLLSDRFSAERPKGSFSTLEIQRTEQGDSAMYLCASSLDGRDTQYFGPGTRLTVL.